The 29 T cell receptor beta chains listed next were all sequenced from one sample in a study of cytomegalovirus exposure and HLA in healthy donors. Both 60 Vbeta primers and 13 Jbeta primers went into the PCR. Sequenced by immunoSEQ multiplex PCR; TCRdb stores in-frame clones only, minus some. Of about 150,000 clones in the sample, approximately 83% were seen once. The material sequenced was PBMCs. All receptors derive from a boy between 2 and 15 years old in good health and CMV-seronegative.

This chain uses TRBV5-6 with TRBJ2-1; D remains unclear. Germline CDR1 SGHDT, CDR2 YYEEEE. The CDR3 contains 16 residues. V gave up 0 bases and J gave up 0 bases, with 10 bases separating them. The CDR3 DNA reads TGTGCCAGCAGCTTGGTGTCAGCTAGCTCCTACAATGAGCAGTTCTTC. This sequence encodes CASSLVSASSYNEQFF. The variable domain in full, completed from reference TRBV5-6 and TRBJ2-1, reads DAGVTQSPTHLIKTRGQQVTLRCSPKSGHDTVSWYQQALGQGPQFIFQYYEEEERQRGNFPDRFSGHQFPNYSSELNVNALLLGDSALYLCASSLVSASSYNEQFFGPGTRLTVL.

The chain uses TRBV27 and TRBJ2-3; TRBD2 matches 8 bases. Per germline, CDR1 MNHEY and CDR2 SMNVEV (reference sequence). The CDR3 has 15 amino acids. V lost 6 bases, J lost 7 bases, and 12 bases stayed unmatched. The CDR3 DNA is TGTGCCAGCAGCAGAGCGGGGGCCCGCTCAAATACGCAGTATTTT. Its translation: CASSRAGARSNTQYF.

The chain is built from TRBV6-1 and TRBJ1-5, with D perhaps matching TRBD1 (5 bases). Deletions cut 7 bases from V and 7 bases from J, with 11 bases between. Germline V lookup: CDR1 MNHNS, CDR2 SASEGT. The CDR3 sequence is 12 residues long. The CDR3, as DNA: TGTGCCAGCACTAACAGGATCCAGCCCCAGCATTTT. This sequence encodes CASTNRIQPQHF.

The CDR3 protein is CASNVGGLTGELFF. CDR3 coding DNA: TGTGCCAGCAACGTGGGCGGGCTGACCGGGGAGCTGTTTTTT. This sequence joins TRBV7-8 and TRBJ2-2; maybe TRBD2 (5 bases). CDR3 length: 14 residues. Germline CDR1 reads SGHVS; CDR2 reads FQNEAQ. The V gene lost 7 bases and the J gene lost 5 bases, with 14 bases spanning the gap. The variable domain in full, with the rest retrieved from reference TRBV7-8 and TRBJ2-2, is GAGVSQSPRYKVAKRGQDVALRCDPISGHVSLFWYQQALGQGPEFLTYFQNEAQLDKSGLPSDRFFAERPEGSVSTLKIQRTQQEDSAVYLCASNVGGLTGELFFGEGSRLTVL.

The V and J genes are TRBV30 and TRBJ2-7, with 7 nucleotides matching TRBD1. Germline V gene lookup returns CDR1 GTSNPN and CDR2 SVGIG (reference sequence). This CDR3 comprises 13 residues. V trimming: 2 bases; J trimming: 2 bases; junction bases outside the gene matches: 3. The CDR3 is CAWSRDSPYEQYF. As DNA, the CDR3 is TGTGCCTGGAGTCGGGACAGCCCCTACGAGCAGTACTTC.

V is TRBV20-1 and J is TRBJ2-1; no firm D call. The CDR3 is 10 residues long. Germline loops: CDR1 DFQATT, CDR2 SNEGSKA (reference sequence). Between the trimmed V and J ends, which lost 2 bases and 8 bases, there was a span of 4 bases. CDR3 in amino acids: CSARSYEQFF. CDR3 bases: TGCAGTGCTAGATCCTATGAGCAGTTCTTC.

The chain couples TRBV5-4 to TRBJ2-7; D gene uncertain. Germline V gene sequence: CDR1 SGHNT, CDR2 YYREEE (reference sequence). The V and J ends lost 2 bases and 0 bases respectively, with 6 bases between them. CDR3 length: 13 residues. The CDR3 loop is CASSFKNSYEQYF. Written as DNA, the CDR3 is TGTGCCAGCAGCTTTAAAAACTCCTACGAGCAGTACTTC.

This clone was detected only once. J is TRBJ2-7 and V is TRBV5-6; possibly TRBD1 for D (5 bases). V dropped 4 bases and J dropped 0 bases, with 8 bases sitting between them. The germline V gene has CDR1 SGHDT and CDR2 YYEEEE. This CDR3 has 13 amino acids. The CDR3 sequence: CASSLTASYEQYF. The CDR3 DNA sequence: TGTGCCAGCAGCCTGACAGCCTCCTACGAGCAGTACTTC. Complete variable domain (other parts from reference TRBV5-6 and TRBJ2-7): DAGVTQSPTHLIKTRGQQVTLRCSPKSGHDTVSWYQQALGQGPQFIFQYYEEEERQRGNFPDRFSGHQFPNYSSELNVNALLLGDSALYLCASSLTASYEQYFGPGTRLTVT.

This clone has a handful of counts. The rearrangement uses TRBV27 and TRBJ2-3; D may be TRBD1 (6 bases). The CDR3 runs to 16 residues. V lost 4 bases and J 1 base, leaving 15 bases between the germline ends. Germline V gene data show CDR1 as MNHEY and CDR2 as SMNVEV (reference sequence). CDR3 amino acids: CASSSPLWGRTDTQYF. CDR3 bases: TGTGCCAGCAGTTCCCCCCTTTGGGGGCGCACAGATACGCAGTATTTT.

The rearrangement uses TRBV5-1 and TRBJ1-6; D unclear. The CDR3 totals 15 residues. Germline V gene data show CDR1 as SGHRS and CDR2 as YFSETQ. Trimming left V 0 bases short and J 3 bases short, with 7 bases between. The CDR3 region is CASSLEQFYNSPLHF. As DNA, the CDR3 is TGCGCCAGCAGCTTGGAGCAATTCTATAATTCACCCCTCCACTTT.

CDR3 DNA: TGCGCCAGCAGCCAGGGTACAGCAACTAATGAAAAACTGTTTTTT. Its translation is CASSQGTATNEKLFF. The chain links TRBV4-3 to TRBJ1-4; D gene unclear. The germline gives CDR1 LGHNA, CDR2 YSLEER. The CDR3 covers 15 residues. The V and J ends lost 3 bases and 0 bases respectively, with 8 bases between them.

The V and J genes are TRBV11-3 and TRBJ2-1, with TRBD2 matching over 11 bases. The CDR3 spans 17 residues. Per the germline V gene, CDR1 is SGHNT and CDR2 is YENEEA. With 4 bases clipped from V and 3 bases from J, the junction kept 8 bases outside the gene matches. In DNA, the CDR3 is TGTGCCAGCAGCTCTAGGGGCCTAGCGGGGGGCTACAATGAGCAGTTCTTC. This sequence encodes CASSSRGLAGGYNEQFF.

The V gene is TRBV11-2, the J gene TRBJ2-1; TRBD2 agrees at 11 bases. In germline, CDR1 is SGHAT, CDR2 FQNNGV. V trimming: 5 bases; J trimming: 4 bases; junction bases outside the gene matches: 4. The CDR3 totals 15 residues. The CDR3 spells CASSRTSGGYNEQFF. The CDR3 DNA reads TGTGCCAGCAGCCGTACTAGCGGGGGTTACAATGAGCAGTTCTTC.

This chain joins TRBV30 and TRBJ2-1, with D tentatively TRBD2 (7 bases). V lost 6 bases and J lost 4, with 28 bases in between. CDR3 length: 18 amino acids. Germline lookup yields CDR1 GTSNPN and CDR2 SVGIG (reference sequence). This CDR3 is CACYKGERFSGRYNEQFF. In DNA form, the CDR3 reads TGTGCCTGCTATAAGGGGGAGCGGTTTAGCGGGCGTTACAATGAGCAGTTCTTC. Filled out from reference TRBV30 and TRBJ2-1, the complete variable domain reads SQTIHQWPATLVQPVGSPLSLECTVEGTSNPNLYWYRQAAGRGLQLLFYSVGIGQISSEVPQNLSASRPQDRQFILSSKKLLLSDSGFYLCACYKGERFSGRYNEQFFGPGTRLTVL.

J is TRBJ2-3 and V is TRBV7-3; weak D call: TRBD1 (5 bases). Trimming cost V 5 bases and J 2 bases, with 11 bases left between them. Germline V gives CDR1 SGHTA, CDR2 FQGTGA. The CDR3 contains 14 residues. CDR3 coding DNA: TGTGCCAGCAGCCCCATAGGGGACACAGATACGCAGTATTTT. Protein sequence: CASSPIGDTDTQYF.

This chain links TRBV2 with TRBJ1-1; D may be TRBD1 (5 bases). The CDR3 consists of 14 residues. V was shortened by 0 bases and J by 7 bases, with 12 bases between the two germline ends. Germline loops: CDR1 SNHLY, CDR2 FYNNEI. The CDR3 DNA sequence: TGTGCCAGCAGTGAAGCGTCAGGGCGGGGTGAAGCTTTCTTT. Protein product: CASSEASGRGEAFF.

The chain uses TRBV4-2 and TRBJ1-2, with 11 bases aligning to TRBD1. After removal of 1 base from V and 7 bases from J, the junction contained 8 bases not matched to a gene. The germline CDR1 and CDR2 sequences are LGHNA and YNFKEQ. This CDR3 comprises 16 residues. The CDR3 sequence is CASSQAWTGGAVGYTF. CDR3 coding DNA: TGTGCCAGCAGCCAAGCGTGGACAGGGGGCGCAGTTGGCTACACCTTC.

The chain joins TRBV7-8 to TRBJ2-3; 11 nucleotides line up with TRBD2. Germline V lookup: CDR1 SGHVS, CDR2 FQNEAQ. CDR3 length: 17 residues. The ends lost 0 bases at V and 1 base at J; junction bases unmatched: 3. CDR3 loop: CASSLALTSGGTDTQYF. The DNA of the CDR3 is TGTGCCAGCAGCTTAGCCCTGACTAGCGGGGGCACAGATACGCAGTATTTT.

This clone was counted a few times. The rearrangement uses TRBV7-7 and TRBJ2-5; a weak D match, TRBD2 (5 bases). This CDR3 is 13 amino acids long. Trimming shortened V by 1 base and J by 5 bases, and 8 bases separated the two germline ends. Germline CDR1 and CDR2: SSHAT and FNYEAQ (reference sequence). The CDR3 reads CASSLGGLETQYF. The CDR3 coding sequence is TGTGCCAGCAGCTTAGGAGGGTTGGAGACCCAGTACTTC.

The J gene is TRBJ2-7, the V gene TRBV5-5, with 11 nucleotides matching TRBD2. The CDR3 spans 15 residues. CDR1 and CDR2 from the germline V gene are SGHKS and YYEKEE (reference sequence). V trimming: 0 bases; J trimming: 2 bases; junction bases outside the gene matches: 1. CDR3 sequence: CASSLGLAGTYEQYF. The CDR3 nucleotides read TGTGCCAGCAGCTTGGGACTAGCGGGAACCTACGAGCAGTACTTC.

V gene TRBV27 combines with J gene TRBJ2-3; 11 nucleotides agree with TRBD2. Germline CDR1 reads MNHEY; CDR2 reads SMNVEV (reference sequence). V shed 4 bases, J shed 4 bases, and the junction held 4 bases outside the gene matches. The CDR3 contains 15 residues. This CDR3 reads CASSSLAGVPDTQYF. DNA of the CDR3: TGTGCCAGCAGTTCACTAGCGGGAGTCCCAGATACGCAGTATTTT.

The chain joins TRBV7-9 to TRBJ1-1, with D possibly TRBD1 on 6 matching bases. The V end lost 5 bases, the J end lost 0 bases, and 19 bases lay between the germline ends. CDR3 length equals 17 residues. From germline, CDR1 is SEHNR and CDR2 FQNEAQ (reference sequence). The CDR3 spells CASSGFGQLLLNTEAFF. The CDR3 DNA reads TGTGCCAGCAGCGGATTTGGACAGTTATTATTGAACACTGAAGCTTTCTTT.

The chain links TRBV5-4 to TRBJ2-3, with a weak D call TRBD2 (6 bases). Germline V gene sequence: CDR1 SGHNT, CDR2 YYREEE (reference sequence). This CDR3 is 12 amino acids long. V lost 4 bases and J 6 bases, leaving 9 bases between the germline ends. CDR3 in amino acids: CASSAEGDTQYF. CDR3 nucleotides: TGTGCCAGCAGCGCGGAGGGGGATACGCAGTATTTT.

The CDR3 spells CASSWTSGTQYF. The CDR3 DNA follows: TGTGCCAGCAGCTGGACTAGCGGGACGCAGTATTTT. The gene calls are TRBV6-1 and TRBJ2-3, with TRBD2 identical over 11 bases. Germline CDR1 MNHNS, CDR2 SASEGT. CDR3 length: 12 amino acids. V shed 6 bases and J 9 bases; nucleotides not matched to a gene: 2.

This rearrangement joins TRBV7-9 to TRBJ1-4, with 7 nucleotides matching TRBD1. This CDR3 spans 14 amino acids. The trim removed 1 base at V and 7 bases at J, leaving 3 bases unmatched. The germline V gene encodes CDR1 SEHNR and CDR2 FQNEAQ (reference sequence). The DNA for the CDR3 is TGTGCCAGCAGCTTAGTCGGGACAGCTGAAAAACTGTTTTTT. Protein sequence: CASSLVGTAEKLFF.

This chain uses TRBV5-1 with TRBJ1-1, with D possibly matching TRBD1 (6 bases). CDR3 length equals 14 residues. CDR1 and CDR2 from the germline V gene are SGHRS and YFSETQ. V was shortened by 1 base and J by 4 bases, with 11 bases between the two germline ends. The chain's CDR3 is CASSLLGQSTEAFF. The CDR3 DNA follows: TGCGCCAGCAGCTTGCTCGGACAGAGCACTGAAGCTTTCTTT.

The chain couples TRBV30 to TRBJ1-1; TRBD1 aligns across 10 bases. This CDR3 spans 14 amino acids. Germline V gene lookup returns CDR1 GTSNPN and CDR2 SVGIG (reference sequence). V was pared by 0 bases and J by 6 bases, with 4 bases of the junction left unmatched. CDR3 sequence reads: CAWSVGTGVSEAFF. The CDR3 DNA follows: TGTGCCTGGAGTGTGGGGACAGGGGTTTCTGAAGCTTTCTTT.

This clone was seen only a few times. The rearrangement links TRBV25-1 to TRBJ2-5; maybe TRBD2 (5 bases). The CDR3 sequence is 14 residues long. Germline lookup yields CDR1 MGHDK and CDR2 SYGVNS. Between the trimmed V and J ends, which lost 3 bases and 5 bases, there was a span of 13 bases. The CDR3 DNA sequence: TGTGCCAGCAGTGACCGGGATGGGTCGGAGACCCAGTACTTC. Translating it yields CASSDRDGSETQYF.

The CDR3 here is CASSQVAGRGTGELFF. For the CDR3, the DNA is TGCGCCAGCAGCCAAGTCGCAGGCAGGGGGACCGGGGAGCTGTTTTTT. The gene calls are TRBV4-3 and TRBJ2-2; 7 positions agree with TRBD1. The germline gives CDR1 LGHNA, CDR2 YSLEER. This CDR3 spans 16 amino acids. The J segment lost 5 bases and the V segment lost 1 base, leaving 7 bases of the junction unmatched.